The T cell receptor beta chain under discussion was sequenced for a study of shared clonotypes between healthy human individuals. TCRdb keeps only in-frame clones here, not all; method: immunoSEQ multiplex PCR. Of about 1 million clones in the sample, about 80% were seen once. Per the germline V gene, CDR1 is SGHDT and CDR2 is YYEEEE. The CDR3 is 14 residues long. J gave up 3 bases and V 5 bases, and 4 bases lay outside the gene matches. Sequenced material: memory CD4+ T cells sorted from blood. The subset: CD45RA-negative fraction. The clonotype was recovered from a man younger than 30 in good health. The chain links TRBV5-6 to TRBJ2-7; TRBD2 matches 11 bases. The CDR3 DNA sequence: TGTGCCAGCAGTTTAGGGACTAGCGGCTACGAGCAGTACTTC. It yields the protein CASSLGTSGYEQYF.